These T cell receptor beta chains were read from a single sample in a study of T cells in Graves' hyperthyroidism and ophthalmopathy. MiXCR was run by TCRdb on the multiplex PCR reads, yielding one entry per CDR3 protein. This sample has about 700,000 distinct CDR3 sequences, with roughly 15% found just once. Sample: blood. These receptors were obtained from a woman under 30 with Graves' hyperthyroidism. Each CDR3 is given with its conserved first and last residue. The order of the fields is D gene, V gene, clone size, J gene, CDR3 DNA, CDR3 protein. A D gene is named only where the DNA matches it firmly. Some rows have no size entry. The others give once, few or many, or a class for an expanded clone.

>.|TRBV11-2|few|TRBJ2-7
TGTGCCAGCAGCTTAGGGACTGGCCGGGGGCAGTACTTC
CASSLGTGRGQYF
>.|TRBV3-1|many|TRBJ2-1
TGTGCCAGCAGCCCACGGGACTTCCGGTCCTACAATGAGCAGTTCTTC
CASSPRDFRSYNEQFF
>.|TRBV2|many|TRBJ1-5
TGTGCCAGCGACAGTCGGAGCAATCAGCCCCAGCATTTT
CASDSRSNQPQHF
>.|TRBV6-5|few|TRBJ1-2
TGTGCCAGCAGTTACGTAGGACCCCGGGATGGCTACACCTTC
CASSYVGPRDGYTF
>TRBD1|TRBV5-8|many|TRBJ1-1
TGTGCCAGCAGCCCAGGGGGCGGACAGGGCTTGACTGAAGCTTTCTTT
CASSPGGGQGLTEAFF
>.|TRBV5-6|.|TRBJ1-1
TGTGCCAGCAGCTTGTCCTTGGGGGGGAGCTCGGGGACTGAAGCTTTCTTT
CASSLSLGGSSGTEAFF
>.|TRBV20-1|few|TRBJ2-3
TGCAGCGCTCGCCGGGTAGATACGCAGTATTTT
CSARRVDTQYF
>TRBD2|TRBV3-1|.|TRBJ2-5
TGTGCCAGCAGTGCCCCGGGACTAGCGGCCCAAGAGACCCAGTACTTC
CASSAPGLAAQETQYF
>.|TRBV5-1|.|TRBJ1-1
TGCGCCAGCAGCTTGACCCGGGGCTCTGGTGAAGCTTTCTTT
CASSLTRGSGEAFF
>TRBD2|TRBV19|few|TRBJ2-1
TGTGCCAGTAGTACAGCGGGAGGGGTTTACAATGAGCAGTTCTTC
CASSTAGGVYNEQFF
>TRBD2|TRBV7-6|many|TRBJ2-5
TGTGCCAGCAGCCTGGACAGGCCCGGAAGGCTAGCGGGAGGAAACCAAGAGACCCAGTACTTC
CASSLDRPGRLAGGNQETQYF
>TRBD1|TRBV10-2|few|TRBJ2-7
TGCGCCAGCAAGGGGCGGACAGGTCCCTACGAGCAGTACTTC
CASKGRTGPYEQYF
>TRBD2|TRBV5-1|few|TRBJ2-3
TGCGCCAGCAGCGCGAGCGGGATTAGCACAGATACGCAGTATTTT
CASSASGISTDTQYF
>.|TRBV30|.|TRBJ1-6
TGTGCCTGGAGTGTCGATGACCCGAGCTCCTATAATTCACCCCTCCACTTT
CAWSVDDPSSYNSPLHF
>.|TRBV3-1|many|TRBJ2-1
TGTGCCAGCACCCAAAGGCTAGCGAGATACAATGAGCAGTTCTTC
CASTQRLARYNEQFF
>.|TRBV7-9|few|TRBJ2-3
TGTGCCAGCAGCCAAGTTTGGGTGGGGTCCACAGATACGCAGTATTTT
CASSQVWVGSTDTQYF
>TRBD1|TRBV3-1|many|TRBJ1-2
TGTGCCAGCAGCCCGGGGACAGGGGATCGTCGAGGCTACACCTTC
CASSPGTGDRRGYTF
>.|TRBV12-3/TRBV12-4|many|TRBJ2-7
TGTGCCAGCAGCGCCAACCTGATCTACGAGCAGTACTTC
CASSANLIYEQYF
>.|TRBV19|few|TRBJ2-1
TGTGCCAGTACTGGACGGAGGGATGAGCAGTTCTTC
CASTGRRDEQFF
>.|TRBV10-1|once|TRBJ1-1
TGCGCCAGCAGTGAGTGGGGCACTGAAGCTTTCTTT
CASSEWGTEAFF
>.|TRBV4-1|.|TRBJ2-7
TGCGCCAGCAGCCAAGAGTGGGGGTCTTTCCACGAGCAGTACTTC
CASSQEWGSFHEQYF
>.|TRBV20-1|many|TRBJ2-3
TGCAGTGCTCCGGAGTTCACAGATACGCAGTATTTT
CSAPEFTDTQYF
>.|TRBV9|.|TRBJ2-2
TGTGCCAGCAGCGTAATGACAGACACCGGGGAGCTGTTTTTT
CASSVMTDTGELFF
>.|TRBV7-9|.|TRBJ1-6
TGTGCCAGCAGCCCCCCGGGGGGTGATAATTCACCCCTCCACTTT
CASSPPGGDNSPLHF
>TRBD1|TRBV6-2/TRBV6-3|.|TRBJ2-7
TGTGCCAGCAGTTCTGGACAGGGAGGTTTTTACGAGCAGTACTTC
CASSSGQGGFYEQYF
>TRBD1|TRBV2|many|TRBJ1-1
TGTGCCAGCAGTGCTTACCCACTGGCCTCAGGACAGGGAAGAGGGTACACTGAAGCTTTCTTT
CASSAYPLASGQGRGYTEAFF
>.|TRBV20-1|few|TRBJ2-5
TGCAGTGCTAAGCCTACTTCATACCAAGAGACCCAGTACTTC
CSAKPTSYQETQYF
>TRBD1|TRBV12-3/TRBV12-4|many|TRBJ2-7
TGTGCCAGCAGTTCGGGACAGCAGGCAGGCGAGCAGTACTTC
CASSSGQQAGEQYF
>.|TRBV30|many|TRBJ2-1
TGTGCCTGGAGTGTACGTAGACGGACCTCGGGTGGGAATGAGCAGTTCTTC
CAWSVRRRTSGGNEQFF
>TRBD1|TRBV19|.|TRBJ1-1
TGTGCCAGTAGTAGACAGGGATTTGGGAGCACTGAAGCTTTCTTT
CASSRQGFGSTEAFF
>TRBD1|TRBV18|few|TRBJ1-1
TGTGCCAGCTCGCCGGGACAGGGAAAACAGGGCACTGAAGCTTTCTTT
CASSPGQGKQGTEAFF
>TRBD2|TRBV25-1|few|TRBJ2-5
TGTGCCAGCAGTGATTGGTCTAGCGGGAGAGGGGAGACCCAGTACTTC
CASSDWSSGRGETQYF
>TRBD2|TRBV7-9|many|TRBJ2-1
TGTGCCAGCACACTAGCGGGAGTAAGCGGTAATGAGCAGTTCTTC
CASTLAGVSGNEQFF